The present T cell receptor beta chain was sequenced within a study of T cell responses to AZD1222 COVID-19 vaccine. V lost 4 bases to trimming and J lost 5 bases, with 3 bases between them. The length of the CDR3 is 11 residues. Germline V gene sequence: CDR1 SGHTA, CDR2 FQGTGA. Measured with immunoSEQ multiplex PCR; TCRdb has only the in-frame clones, and not every one. The sample lists 65,000 to 80,000 clones, 92% seen once, with approximately 6.5% in the top ten. The sequencing here drew on peripheral blood, taken on day 0 of MenACWY control vaccination. The clonotype originates from an adult in good health. V is TRBV7-3 and J is TRBJ2-1; no definite D call. CDR3 loop: CASSSHNEQFF. Here the CDR3 DNA reads TGTGCCAGCAGCTCGCACAATGAGCAGTTCTTC.